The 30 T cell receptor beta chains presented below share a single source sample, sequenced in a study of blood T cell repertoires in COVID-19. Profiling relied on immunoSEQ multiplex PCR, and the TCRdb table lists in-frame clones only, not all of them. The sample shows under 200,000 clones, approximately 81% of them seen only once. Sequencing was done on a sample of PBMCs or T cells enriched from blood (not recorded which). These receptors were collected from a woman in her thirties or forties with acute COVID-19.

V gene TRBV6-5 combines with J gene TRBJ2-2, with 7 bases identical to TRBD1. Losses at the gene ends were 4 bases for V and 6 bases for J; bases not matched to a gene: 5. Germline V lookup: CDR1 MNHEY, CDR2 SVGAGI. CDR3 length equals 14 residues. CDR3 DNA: TGTGCCAGCAGTTCACAGGGGACGGCCGGGGAGCTGTTTTTT. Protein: CASSSQGTAGELFF.

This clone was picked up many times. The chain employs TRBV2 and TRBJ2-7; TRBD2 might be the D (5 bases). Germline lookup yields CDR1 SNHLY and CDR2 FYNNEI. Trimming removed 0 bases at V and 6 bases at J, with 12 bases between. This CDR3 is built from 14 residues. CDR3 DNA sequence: TGTGCCAGCAGTGAAGCGCTTGGGAGCGGCGAGCAGTACTTC. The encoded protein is CASSEALGSGEQYF. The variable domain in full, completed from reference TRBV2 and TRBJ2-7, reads EPEVTQTPSHQVTQMGQEVILRCVPISNHLYFYWYRQILGQKVEFLVSFYNNEISEKSEIFDDQFSVERPDGSNFTLKIRSTKLEDSAMYFCASSEALGSGEQYFGPGTRLTVT.

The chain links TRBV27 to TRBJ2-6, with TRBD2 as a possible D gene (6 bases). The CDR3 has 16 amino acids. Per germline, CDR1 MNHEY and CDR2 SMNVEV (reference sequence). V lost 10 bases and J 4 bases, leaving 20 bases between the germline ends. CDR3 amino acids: CATRPFRGKGANVLTF. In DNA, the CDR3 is TGTGCCACACGCCCTTTTCGGGGGAAAGGGGCCAACGTCCTGACTTTC.

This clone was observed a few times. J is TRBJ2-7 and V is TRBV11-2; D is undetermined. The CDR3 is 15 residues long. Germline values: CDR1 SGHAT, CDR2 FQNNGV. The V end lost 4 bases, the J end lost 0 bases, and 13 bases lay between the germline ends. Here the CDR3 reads CASSSADASSYEQYV. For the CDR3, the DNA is TGTGCCAGCAGCTCCGCCGATGCGAGCTCCTACGAGCAGTACGTC.

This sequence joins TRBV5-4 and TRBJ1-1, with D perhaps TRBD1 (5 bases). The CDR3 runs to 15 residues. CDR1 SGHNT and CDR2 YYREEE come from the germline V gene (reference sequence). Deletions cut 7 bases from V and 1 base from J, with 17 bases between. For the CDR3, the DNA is TGTGCCAGCCTTCCCTACGGGACTCAGAACACTGAAGCTTTCTTT. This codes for CASLPYGTQNTEAFF.

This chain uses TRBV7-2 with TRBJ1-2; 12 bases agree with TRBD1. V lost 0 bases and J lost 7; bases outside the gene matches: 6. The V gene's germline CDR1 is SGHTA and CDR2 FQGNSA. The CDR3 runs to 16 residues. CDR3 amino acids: CASSLALMGQGAGYTF. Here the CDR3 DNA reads TGTGCCAGCAGCTTAGCGCTAATGGGACAGGGGGCTGGCTACACCTTC.

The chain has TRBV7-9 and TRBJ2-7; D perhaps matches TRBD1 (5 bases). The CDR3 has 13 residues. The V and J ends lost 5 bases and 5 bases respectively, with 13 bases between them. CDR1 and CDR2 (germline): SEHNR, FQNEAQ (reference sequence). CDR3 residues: CASSQGEDHEQYF. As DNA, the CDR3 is TGTGCCAGCAGCCAAGGGGAAGACCACGAGCAGTACTTC.

CDR3 DNA sequence: TGTGCCATCCAGCGGGAGATTGGAGAGACCCAGTACTTC. Protein: CAIQREIGETQYF. V and J are TRBV10-3 and TRBJ2-5; 8 nucleotides agree with TRBD2. The junction had 6 bases not matched to a gene; V was cut back by 8 bases and J by 4 bases. Germline CDR1 ENHRY, CDR2 SYGVKD. The CDR3 covers 13 residues.

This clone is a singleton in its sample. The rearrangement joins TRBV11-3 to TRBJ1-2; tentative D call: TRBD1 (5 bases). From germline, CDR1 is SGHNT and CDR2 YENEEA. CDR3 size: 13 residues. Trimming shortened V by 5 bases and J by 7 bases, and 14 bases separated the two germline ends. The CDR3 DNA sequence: TGTGCCAGCAGCGCACCAGGGATACCTGGCTACACCTTC. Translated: CASSAPGIPGYTF.

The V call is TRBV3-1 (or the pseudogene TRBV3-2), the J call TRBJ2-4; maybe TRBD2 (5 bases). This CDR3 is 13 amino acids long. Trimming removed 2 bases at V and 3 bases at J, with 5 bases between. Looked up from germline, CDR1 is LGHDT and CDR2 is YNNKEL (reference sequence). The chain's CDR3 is CASSQRDKNIQYF. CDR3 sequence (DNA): TGTGCCAGCAGCCAACGGGACAAAAACATTCAGTACTTC.

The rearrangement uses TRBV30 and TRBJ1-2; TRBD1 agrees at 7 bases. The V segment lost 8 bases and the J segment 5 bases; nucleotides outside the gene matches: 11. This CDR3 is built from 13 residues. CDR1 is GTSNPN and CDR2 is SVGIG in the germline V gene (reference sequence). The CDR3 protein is CARRAGTVYGYTF. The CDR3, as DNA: TGTGCCCGTCGCGCGGGGACAGTATATGGCTACACCTTC.

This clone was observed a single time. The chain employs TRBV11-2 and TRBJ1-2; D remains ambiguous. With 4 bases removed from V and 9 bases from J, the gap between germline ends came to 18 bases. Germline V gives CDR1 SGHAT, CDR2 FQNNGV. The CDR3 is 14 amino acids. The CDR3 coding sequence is TGTGCCAGCAGCTCCTTGTTAGAGATGCTAAGCTACACCTTC. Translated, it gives CASSSLLEMLSYTF.

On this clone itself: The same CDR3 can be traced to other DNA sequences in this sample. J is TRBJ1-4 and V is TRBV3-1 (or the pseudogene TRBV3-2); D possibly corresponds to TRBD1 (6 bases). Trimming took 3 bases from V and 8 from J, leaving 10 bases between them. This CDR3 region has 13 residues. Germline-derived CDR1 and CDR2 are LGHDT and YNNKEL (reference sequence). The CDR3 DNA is TGTGCCAGCAGCCAGAGGGGGAACGAAAAACTGTTTTTT. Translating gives CASSQRGNEKLFF.

Written as DNA, the CDR3 is TGTGCCAGCAGCTCCACAGGAGGGGTGAACACTGAAGCTTTCTTT. This encodes CASSSTGGVNTEAFF. The chain recombines TRBV11-2 with TRBJ1-1; D possibly corresponds to TRBD1 (5 bases). V lost 4 bases and J 0 bases, leaving 12 bases between the germline ends. The V gene's germline CDR1 is SGHAT and CDR2 FQNNGV. The CDR3 runs to 15 residues. Combining the CDR3 with reference TRBV11-2 and TRBJ1-1 gives the whole variable domain EAGVAQSPRYKIIEKRQSVAFWCNPISGHATLYWYQQILGQGPKLLIQFQNNGVVDDSQLPKDRFSAERLKGVDSTLKIQPAKLEDSAVYLCASSSTGGVNTEAFFGQGTRLTVV.

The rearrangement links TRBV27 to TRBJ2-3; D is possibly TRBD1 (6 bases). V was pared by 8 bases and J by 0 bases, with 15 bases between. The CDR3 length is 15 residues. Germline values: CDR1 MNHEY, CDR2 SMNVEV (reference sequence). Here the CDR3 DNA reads TGTGCCAGCCAACAGGGATCCGAAAGCACAGATACGCAGTATTTT. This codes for CASQQGSESTDTQYF.

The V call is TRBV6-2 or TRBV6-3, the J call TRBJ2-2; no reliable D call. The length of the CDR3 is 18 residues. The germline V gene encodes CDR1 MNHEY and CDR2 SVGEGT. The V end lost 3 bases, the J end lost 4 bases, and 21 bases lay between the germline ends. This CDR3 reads CASSYGGDASPRTGELFF. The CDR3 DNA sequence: TGTGCCAGCAGTTATGGCGGAGACGCCTCTCCCCGCACCGGGGAGCTGTTTTTT.

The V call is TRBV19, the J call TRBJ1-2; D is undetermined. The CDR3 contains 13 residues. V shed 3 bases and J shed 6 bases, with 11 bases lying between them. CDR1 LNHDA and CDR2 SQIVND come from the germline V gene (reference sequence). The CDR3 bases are TGTGCCAGTAGTATCGAGGGTCGGAATGGCTACACCTTC. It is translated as CASSIEGRNGYTF.

Here the CDR3 reads CASSQGVGADRVTDTQYF. CDR3 in DNA: TGCGCCAGCAGCCAAGGAGTAGGCGCGGACAGGGTCACAGATACGCAGTATTTT. The J gene is TRBJ2-3, the V gene TRBV4-1; 8 nucleotides agree with TRBD1. With V trimmed by 1 base and J by 2 bases, 11 bases remained unmatched. The CDR3 runs 18 residues. Germline V gene data show CDR1 as MGHRA and CDR2 as YSYEKL.

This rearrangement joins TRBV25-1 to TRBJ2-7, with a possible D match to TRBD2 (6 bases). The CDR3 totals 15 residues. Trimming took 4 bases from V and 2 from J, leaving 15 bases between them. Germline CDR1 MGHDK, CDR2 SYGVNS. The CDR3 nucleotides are TGTGCCAGCAGTGCACGGCGGGACCATCCCTACGAGCAGTACTTC. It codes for CASSARRDHPYEQYF.

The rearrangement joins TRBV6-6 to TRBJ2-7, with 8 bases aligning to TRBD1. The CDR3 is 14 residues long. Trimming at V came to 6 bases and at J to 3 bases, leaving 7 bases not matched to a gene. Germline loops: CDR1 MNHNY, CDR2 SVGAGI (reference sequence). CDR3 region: CASRYQGAGYEQYF. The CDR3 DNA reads TGTGCCAGCAGATATCAGGGGGCGGGCTACGAGCAGTACTTC.

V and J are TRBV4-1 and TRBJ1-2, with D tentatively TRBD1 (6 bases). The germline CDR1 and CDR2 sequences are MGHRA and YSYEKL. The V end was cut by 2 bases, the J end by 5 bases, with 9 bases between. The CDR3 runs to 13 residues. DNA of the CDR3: TGCGCCAGCAGCCAACCAGGGGTTTATGGCTACACCTTC. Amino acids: CASSQPGVYGYTF.

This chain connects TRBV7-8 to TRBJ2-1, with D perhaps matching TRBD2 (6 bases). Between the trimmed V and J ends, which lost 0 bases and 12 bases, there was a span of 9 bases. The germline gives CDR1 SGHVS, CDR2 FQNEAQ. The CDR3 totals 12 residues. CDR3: CASSLASGGQFF. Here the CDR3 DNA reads TGTGCCAGCAGCTTAGCCTCCGGGGGGCAGTTCTTC.

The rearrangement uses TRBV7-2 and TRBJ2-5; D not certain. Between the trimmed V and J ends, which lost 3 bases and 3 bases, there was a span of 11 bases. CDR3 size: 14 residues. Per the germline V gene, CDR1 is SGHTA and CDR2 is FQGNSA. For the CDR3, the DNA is TGTGCCAGCAGCTTGGCCAGTTTCGAAGAGACCCAGTACTTC. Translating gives CASSLASFEETQYF.

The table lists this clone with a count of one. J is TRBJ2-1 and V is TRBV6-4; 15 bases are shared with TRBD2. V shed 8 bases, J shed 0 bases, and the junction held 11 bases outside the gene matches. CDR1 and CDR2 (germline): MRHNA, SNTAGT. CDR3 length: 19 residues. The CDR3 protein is CASYASGTSGRSSYNEQFF. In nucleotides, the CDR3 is TGTGCCAGCTATGCCTCCGGGACTAGCGGGAGGTCCTCCTACAATGAGCAGTTCTTC.

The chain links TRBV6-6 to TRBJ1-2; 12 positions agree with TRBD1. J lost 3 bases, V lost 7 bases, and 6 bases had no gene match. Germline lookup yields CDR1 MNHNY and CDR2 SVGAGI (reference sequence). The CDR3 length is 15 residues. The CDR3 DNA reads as TGTGCCAGCAATTCGGGACAGGGGGCTTACTATGGCTACACCTTC. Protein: CASNSGQGAYYGYTF.

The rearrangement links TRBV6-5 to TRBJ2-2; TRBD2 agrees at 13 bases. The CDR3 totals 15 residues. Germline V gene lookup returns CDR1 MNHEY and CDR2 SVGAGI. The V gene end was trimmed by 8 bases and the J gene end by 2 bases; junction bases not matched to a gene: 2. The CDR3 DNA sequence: TGTGCCAGCGGACTAGCGGGAGACAACACCGGGGAGCTGTTTTTT. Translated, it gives CASGLAGDNTGELFF.

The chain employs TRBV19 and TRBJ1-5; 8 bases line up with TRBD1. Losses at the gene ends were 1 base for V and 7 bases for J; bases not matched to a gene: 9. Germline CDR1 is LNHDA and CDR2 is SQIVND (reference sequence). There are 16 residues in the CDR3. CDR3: CASSIGWGQVKQPQHF. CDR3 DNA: TGTGCCAGTAGTATAGGATGGGGACAGGTGAAGCAGCCCCAGCATTTT.

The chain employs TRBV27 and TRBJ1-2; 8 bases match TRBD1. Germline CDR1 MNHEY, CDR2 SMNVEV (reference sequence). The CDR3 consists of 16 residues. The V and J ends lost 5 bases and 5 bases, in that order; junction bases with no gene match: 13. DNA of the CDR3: TGTGCCAGCAGTACCAGGGACAGGTCGGGGGGATATGGCTACACCTTC. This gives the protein CASSTRDRSGGYGYTF.

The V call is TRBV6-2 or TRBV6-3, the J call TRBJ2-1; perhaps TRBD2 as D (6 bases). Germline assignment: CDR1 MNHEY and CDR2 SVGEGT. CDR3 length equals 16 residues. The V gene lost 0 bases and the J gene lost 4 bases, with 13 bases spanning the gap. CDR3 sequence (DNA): TGTGCCAGCAGTTACTCTGAAAGCGGGCGATACAATGAGCAGTTCTTC. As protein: CASSYSESGRYNEQFF.

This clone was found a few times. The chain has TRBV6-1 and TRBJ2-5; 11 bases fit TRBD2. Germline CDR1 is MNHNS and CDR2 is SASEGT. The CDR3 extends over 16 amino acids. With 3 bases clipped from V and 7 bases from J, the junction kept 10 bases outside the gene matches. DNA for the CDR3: TGTGCCAGCAGTGACTTAGCGGGAGGGGTATCCGGGACCCAGTACTTC. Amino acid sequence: CASSDLAGGVSGTQYF.